The T cell receptor (beta chain) under discussion was sequenced for a study of T-cell reconstitution after alpha-beta-depleted transplantation in children. Preparation of the TCRbeta library used unique molecular identifiers. MiXCR, run by TCRdb on the PCR reads, gives a single entry per CDR3 protein. This sample has roughly 6,500 distinct CDR3 sequences, with over 8.5% found just once. This clonotype was detected many times. No antigen is known for it. Overall study findings and caveats: Diversity and T-cell counts at one year after transplant derived mostly from new T cells. Several hundred expanded graft clones reportedly were the source of alpha-beta T cells about two months after transplant.

CDR1 is SGDLS, CDR2 YYNGEE, per germline. The CDR3 covers 16 residues. V lost 0 bases and J 1 base, leaving 12 bases between the germline ends. The chain links TRBV9 to TRBJ2-3; D not resolved. The sequence derives from a child younger than two who had a stem cell transplant for acute myeloid leukemia, so the T cells may come from the graft donor. The sample here was PBMCs, mostly from graft donor cells, taken 180 days after TCRalphabeta/CD19-depleted stem cell transplant. In nucleotides, the CDR3 is TGTGCCAGCAGCGTAGGGTCTGCTTCTGGCACAGATACGCAGTATTTT. Amino acids: CASSVGSASGTDTQYF.